Listed below are T cell receptor beta chains from one sample, sequenced in a study of T cells and Merkel cell carcinoma outcomes. This table comes from immunoSEQ multiplex PCR, and its TCRdb copy is limited to in-frame clones, with some not included. Among over 10,000 clones listed, over 95% were seen once. Specimen: tumor tissue from Merkel cell carcinoma. Receptor source: a human donor with Merkel cell carcinoma. Each CDR3 is given with its conserved first and last residue. D genes are given only for firm matches. Not every row has a clone size; where given, it reads once, few, many or a size class.

d_call clone_size j_call v_call cdr3_nt cdr3_aa
TRBD1 NA TRBJ2-1 TRBV5-4 TGTGCCAGCAGCTTGGGACAGGGGGCTATCAATGAGCAGTTCTTC CASSLGQGAINEQFF
NA NA TRBJ1-4 TRBV9 TGTGCCAGCAGCGCCGGGAGGCAGGGGCCTGAAAAACTGTTTTTT CASSAGRQGPEKLFF
NA NA TRBJ2-7 TRBV5-1 TGCGCCAGCAGCCGTGGGGACTCCTACGAGCAGTACTTC CASSRGDSYEQYF
NA NA TRBJ1-2 TRBV11-3 TGTGCCAGCAGCTTAAACGGGGGGGTAGCTAACTATGGCTACACCTTC CASSLNGGVANYGYTF
TRBD1 NA TRBJ2-7 TRBV9 TGTGCCAGCAGCGTCGGACAGGGTGAAAGCCACGAGCAGTACTTC CASSVGQGESHEQYF
NA NA TRBJ2-2 TRBV7-9 TGTGCCAGCAGCAAACGACGGGGAGAAAACACCGGGGAGCTGTTTTTT CASSKRRGENTGELFF
TRBD1 NA TRBJ1-3 TRBV14 TGTGCCAGCAGCCAAGCATACAGGGGGAGGAACACCATATATTTT CASSQAYRGRNTIYF
TRBD1 NA TRBJ2-1 TRBV7-2 TGTGCCAGCAGCCCACAGGGGGCTTACAATGAGCAGTTCTTC CASSPQGAYNEQFF
TRBD2 NA TRBJ2-7 TRBV28 TGTGCCAGCAGCCTAGTCCTCTCGGGACTAAGGTACGAGCAGTACTTC CASSLVLSGLRYEQYF
TRBD2 NA TRBJ2-3 TRBV5-5 TGTGCCAGCAGCTTGGGAGTTCTAGCGGGAAGGACAGATACGCAGTATTTT CASSLGVLAGRTDTQYF
NA NA TRBJ2-7 TRBV30 TGTGCCTGGAGAGGAATTGGGCAGTTTACCTACGAGCAGTACTTC CAWRGIGQFTYEQYF
TRBD1 NA TRBJ2-1 TRBV11-2 TGTGCCAGCAGCTTAGTTGTTCTTATAGGGGGCCGGAATGAGCAGTTCTTC CASSLVVLIGGRNEQFF
TRBD1 NA TRBJ2-5 TRBV27 TGTGCCAGCAGTTTATCGAGACAGGGGTTGGGGGAGACCCAGTACTTC CASSLSRQGLGETQYF
NA NA TRBJ1-2 TRBV28 TGTGCCAGCAGTTTGAAGGGTTGGGACAACTATGGCTACACCTTC CASSLKGWDNYGYTF
NA NA TRBJ2-1 TRBV5-1 TGCGCCAGCAGCTTGGATCCAGGTAATTACTACAATGAGCAGTTCTTC CASSLDPGNYYNEQFF
NA NA TRBJ2-2 TRBV7-3 TGTGCCAGCAGCTACGGAACTACCACCGGGGAGCTGTTTTTT CASSYGTTTGELFF
NA NA TRBJ1-4 TRBV4-2 TGTGCCAGCAGCCAAGGGGGGGGGTTGGAGGGTGAAAAACTGTTTTTT CASSQGGGLEGEKLFF
TRBD2 NA TRBJ2-5 TRBV30 TGTGCCTGGAGGGGGATTGGGGGAGGGAGAGAGACCCAGTACTTC CAWRGIGGGRETQYF
NA NA TRBJ1-1 TRBV7-9 TGTGCCAGCAGATTCGGCCAGAACACTGAAGCTTTCTTT CASRFGQNTEAFF
TRBD2 NA TRBJ2-3 TRBV6-5 TGTGCCAGCAGTTACTTGCGGGAGAGCACAGATACGCAGTATTTT CASSYLRESTDTQYF
NA NA TRBJ1-2 TRBV9 TGTGCCAGCAGCGTAGCGGGGGCGGGGGGAGTCTATGGCTACACCTTC CASSVAGAGGVYGYTF
TRBD1 NA TRBJ1-4 TRBV18 TGTGCCAGCTCACGAGGGACAGGACGGGTCGGTGAAAAACTGTTTTTT CASSRGTGRVGEKLFF
NA NA TRBJ2-3 TRBV5-1 TGCGCCAGCAGCTTGGGGGTTAGCGCCCAGCGTGCAGATACGCAGTATTTT CASSLGVSAQRADTQYF
NA NA TRBJ1-5 TRBV2 TGTGCCAGCAGTGCGTCCTATAGCAATCAGCCCCAGCATTTT CASSASYSNQPQHF
TRBD1 NA TRBJ1-2 TRBV30 TGTGCCTGGCAGGGGGACTATGGCTACACCTTC CAWQGDYGYTF
NA few TRBJ2-2 TRBV6-6 TGTGCCAGCAGTTACTCGATACGGACAGGGGAGCTGTTTTTT CASSYSIRTGELFF
NA once TRBJ2-7 TRBV28 TGTGCCAGCAGTTCCAGGTGGAAGGAGCAGTACTTC CASSSRWKEQYF
TRBD1 NA TRBJ2-7 TRBV4-3 TGCGCCAGCAGCCCTTACGTCACAGGGGCCTACGAGCAGTACTTC CASSPYVTGAYEQYF
NA NA TRBJ1-1 TRBV28 TGTGCCAGCAGCGTGAACACTGAAGCTTTCTTT CASSVNTEAFF
NA NA TRBJ2-7 TRBV28 TGTGCCAGCACCAGGGGAGGCTACGAGCAGTACTTC CASTRGGYEQYF
TRBD1 NA TRBJ2-1 TRBV2 TGTGCCAGCAGTAATCATGGGGACAGGCAGTTCTTC CASSNHGDRQFF
NA once TRBJ2-1 TRBV29-1 TGCAGCGTTTGGACGAATGAGCAGTTCTTC CSVWTNEQFF
TRBD1 NA TRBJ2-3 TRBV7-9 TGTGCCAGCAGCTCAGAGCCGGGACAGCCCTACACAGATACGCAGTATTTT CASSSEPGQPYTDTQYF